This T cell receptor (beta chain) comes out of a study of early T cells in non-severe SARS-CoV-2 infection. TCRdb reprocessed the 5' RACE reads with MiXCR, giving one entry per CDR3 protein. The data show approximately 80,000 distinct CDR3 sequences, approximately 12% seen once. Germline-derived CDR1 and CDR2 are SQVTM and ANQGSEA. The CDR3 loop spans 13 amino acids. V shed 6 bases and J shed 0 bases, with 10 bases lying between them. This rearrangement joins TRBV29-1 to TRBJ2-3; D unclear. Sequencing used whole blood. This receptor was taken from an adult who was a healthcare worker with PCR-confirmed SARS-CoV-2 infection or an uninfected control (not recorded which). CDR3 coding DNA: TGCAGCGTCGACTTAATGAGCACAGATACGCAGTATTTT. Translation: CSVDLMSTDTQYF.